This T cell receptor beta chain was sequenced during a study of CD8 T cells in cerebrospinal fluid in Alzheimer's disease (dated by TCRdb to the early 2020s). Looking at the study overall: To assess CSF T cell clonal expansion, the study used two single-cell approaches: plate-based nested PCR sequencing and droplet-based sequencing. The droplet-based CSF analysis comparing patients with controls included some 10 healthy controls (roughly 11,000 cells) and some 10 patients with MCI or Alzheimer's disease (10,391 cells). A total of around 25 samples were covered by the CSF gene-expression analysis, in which Parkinson's disease patients were included. The study tested whether clonally expanded T cells were present in cerebrospinal fluid from healthy elderly individuals and from patients with neurodegenerative disease.

Library preparation employed 10x single-cell sequencing. Profiling of CSF cells was done with 10X Genomics single-cell V(D)J and 5' gene-expression libraries. An Illumina NextSeq550 was used to sequence the CSF single-cell TCR libraries. The authors processed their data as follows. V(D)J reads were aligned to the vdj-GRCh38 alts ensemble 2.0.0 reference and processed with the Cell Ranger vdj pipeline. Clonotypes were defined as cell barcodes sharing the same set of productive CDR3 nucleotide sequences. To link clonality with transcriptional profiles, clonotype information was incorporated into Seurat v3.0 gene-expression metadata. Exclusion was applied to CSF cells with more than 1,800 genes, more than 7,500 UMIs or more than 10% mitochondrial reads. CDR3-beta sequences were compared against VDJdb to identify TCRs with known antigen specificity. Only TCRs with complete alpha and beta chains were included in the network analysis of clone sharing, which used the R package qgraph. TCRdb reprocessed the public reads and reports one entry per CDR3 protein sequence, without DNA. TCRdb's processing, not the study's, gives the V and J calls here. The table for this sample records roughly 800 distinct CDR3 sequences. Jointly, the top ten make up less than 20% of the sample.

What the research found in general, with its limitations: Finding EBV-specific TCRs in CSF, the authors cautioned, does not establish a causal link between EBV and Alzheimer's disease. The overall clonality comparison included only samples with detectable clones (roughly eleven healthy, 5 MCI, 5 AD, 6 PD). The EBV-specific clones were neither the most highly expanded clones nor enriched among patients. When data were pooled, 4 of 6 Alzheimer's patients but only 1 of 10 healthy subjects had a highly expanded clone, defined as at least 3% of TCRs. Compared with controls, patients with MCI or Alzheimer's disease had a higher percentage of their CSF TCRs made up by the single largest clone.

Without a recorded count, this clonotype is taken to be medium-sized (0.01 to 0.1%) from its frequency. Its antigen has not been determined. The CDR1 and CDR2 encoded by the germline V gene are LGHNA and YSLEER. From the cysteine up to the phenylalanine, the CDR3 has a length of 15 residues. The nucleotide record is missing. Parkinson's disease patients served as a neurodegenerative disease comparison group, because antigen-specific T cells had previously been reported in Parkinson's disease blood. All participants were free of acute infectious disease and in good physical condition. Neurodegeneration in patients was confirmed using biomarkers including neurofilament, amyloid-beta and tau. A live/dead marker was used to sort live CSF cells for droplet-based sequencing. To pellet immune cells, CSF obtained by lumbar puncture was centrifuged at 300g. Each CSF sample was examined for red blood cells, and any sample with blood contamination was excluded. CSF cells were cryopreserved by placing the cells in freezing medium, freezing the cells overnight at -80 degrees C, and then storing the cells in liquid nitrogen. Before analysis, CSF samples were kept in storage for less than six months.

Input material: cerebrospinal fluid. The receptor comes from a human donor with Parkinson's disease. Here the chain combines TRBV4-3 and TRBJ2-1; TCRdb gives TRBD2 as the D gene, but with no DNA this cannot be confirmed. Here the CDR3 is given as CASSQLAGGQYEQFF.